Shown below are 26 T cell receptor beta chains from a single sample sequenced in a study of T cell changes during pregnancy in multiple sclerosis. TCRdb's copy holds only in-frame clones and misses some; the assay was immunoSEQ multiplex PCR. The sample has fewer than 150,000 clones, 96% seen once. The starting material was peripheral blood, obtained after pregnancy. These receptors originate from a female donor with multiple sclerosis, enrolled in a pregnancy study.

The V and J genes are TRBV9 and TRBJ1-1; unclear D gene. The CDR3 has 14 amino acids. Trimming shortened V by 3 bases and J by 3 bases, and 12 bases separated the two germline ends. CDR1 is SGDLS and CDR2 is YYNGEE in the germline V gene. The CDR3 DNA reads TGTGCCAGCAGCGGGAGACTCTGGGACACTGAAGCTTTCTTT. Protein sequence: CASSGRLWDTEAFF.

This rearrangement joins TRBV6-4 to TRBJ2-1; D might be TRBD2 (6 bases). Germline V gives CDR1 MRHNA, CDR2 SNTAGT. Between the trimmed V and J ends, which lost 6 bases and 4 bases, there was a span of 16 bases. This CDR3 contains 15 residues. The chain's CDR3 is CASSPRLGPYNEQFF. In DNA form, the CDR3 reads TGTGCCAGCAGCCCCCGACTAGGACCTTACAATGAGCAGTTCTTC.

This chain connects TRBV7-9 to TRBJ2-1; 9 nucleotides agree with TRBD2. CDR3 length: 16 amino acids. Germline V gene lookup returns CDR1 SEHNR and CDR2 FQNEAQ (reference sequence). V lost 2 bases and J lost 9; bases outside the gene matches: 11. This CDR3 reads CASSLYSASGVFEQFF. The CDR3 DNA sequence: TGTGCCAGCAGCTTATATTCGGCTAGCGGGGTGTTTGAGCAGTTCTTC. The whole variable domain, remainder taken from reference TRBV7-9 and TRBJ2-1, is DTGVSQNPRHKITKRGQNVTFRCDPISEHNRLYWYRQTLGQGPEFLTYFQNEAQLEKSRLLSDRFSAERPKGSFSTLEIQRTEQGDSAMYLCASSLYSASGVFEQFFGPGTRLTVL.

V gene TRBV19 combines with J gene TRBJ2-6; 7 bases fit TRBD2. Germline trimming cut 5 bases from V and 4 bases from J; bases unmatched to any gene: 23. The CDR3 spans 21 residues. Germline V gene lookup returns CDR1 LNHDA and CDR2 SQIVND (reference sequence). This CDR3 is CASSPIIGYGRHGSGANVLTF. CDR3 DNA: TGTGCCAGTAGTCCAATAATCGGCTACGGGAGGCATGGATCAGGGGCCAACGTCCTGACTTTC.

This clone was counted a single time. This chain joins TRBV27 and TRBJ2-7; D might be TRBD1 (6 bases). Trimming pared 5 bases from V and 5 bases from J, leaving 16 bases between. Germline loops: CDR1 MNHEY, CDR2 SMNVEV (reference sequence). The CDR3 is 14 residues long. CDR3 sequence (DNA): TGTGCCAGCAGTGCAATACAGGGATCCCACGAGCAGTACTTC. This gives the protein CASSAIQGSHEQYF.

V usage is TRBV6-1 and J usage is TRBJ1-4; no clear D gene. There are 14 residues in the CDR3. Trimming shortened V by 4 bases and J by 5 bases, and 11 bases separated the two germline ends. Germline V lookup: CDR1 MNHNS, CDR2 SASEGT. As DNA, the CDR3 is TGTGCCAGCAGTGGATCGCGTAAGAATGAAAAACTGTTTTTT. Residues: CASSGSRKNEKLFF.

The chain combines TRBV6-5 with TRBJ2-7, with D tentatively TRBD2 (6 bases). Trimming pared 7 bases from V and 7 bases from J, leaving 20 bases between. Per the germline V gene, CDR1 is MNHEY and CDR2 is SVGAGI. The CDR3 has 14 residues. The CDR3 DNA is TGTGCCAGCACCCTTGGCCGCCCTGGGGGGGAGCAGTACTTC. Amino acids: CASTLGRPGGEQYF.

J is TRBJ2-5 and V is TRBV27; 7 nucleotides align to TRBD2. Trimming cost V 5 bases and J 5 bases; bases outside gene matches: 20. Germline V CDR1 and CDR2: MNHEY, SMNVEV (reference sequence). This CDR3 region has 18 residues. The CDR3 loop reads CASSQAVPRAPAGETQYF. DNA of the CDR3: TGTGCCAGCAGTCAGGCCGTACCTCGGGCCCCAGCGGGGGAGACCCAGTACTTC.

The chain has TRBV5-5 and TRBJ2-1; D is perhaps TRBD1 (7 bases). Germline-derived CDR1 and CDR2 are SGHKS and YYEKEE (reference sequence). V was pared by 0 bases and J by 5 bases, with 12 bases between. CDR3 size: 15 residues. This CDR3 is CASSLGSGGNNEQFF. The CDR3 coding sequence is TGTGCCAGCAGCTTGGGGTCAGGGGGGAACAATGAGCAGTTCTTC. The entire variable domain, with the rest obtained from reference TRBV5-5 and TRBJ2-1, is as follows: DAGVTQSPTHLIKTRGQQVTLRCSPISGHKSVSWYQQVLGQGPQFIFQYYEKEERGRGNFPDRFSARQFPNYSSELNVNALLLGDSALYLCASSLGSGGNNEQFFGPGTRLTVL.

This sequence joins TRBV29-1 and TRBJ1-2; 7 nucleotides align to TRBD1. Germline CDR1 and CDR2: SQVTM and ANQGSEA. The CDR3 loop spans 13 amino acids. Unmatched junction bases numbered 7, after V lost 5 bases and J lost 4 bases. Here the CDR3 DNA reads TGCAGCGTTCCCCGACAGGGCCCCTATGGCTACACCTTC. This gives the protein CSVPRQGPYGYTF.

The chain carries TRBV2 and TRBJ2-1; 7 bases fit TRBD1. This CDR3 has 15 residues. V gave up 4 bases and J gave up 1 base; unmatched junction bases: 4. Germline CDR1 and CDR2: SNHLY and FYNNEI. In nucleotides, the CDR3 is TGTGCCAGCAGTGTGTCGACAGGGTCCTACAATGAGCAGTTCTTC. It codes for CASSVSTGSYNEQFF.

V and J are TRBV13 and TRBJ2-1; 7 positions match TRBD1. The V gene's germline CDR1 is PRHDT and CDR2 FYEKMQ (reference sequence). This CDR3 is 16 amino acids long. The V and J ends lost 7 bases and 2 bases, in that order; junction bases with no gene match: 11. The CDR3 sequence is CASISNRGSPYNEQFF. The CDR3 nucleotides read TGTGCCAGCATCAGTAACAGGGGATCACCCTACAATGAGCAGTTCTTC.

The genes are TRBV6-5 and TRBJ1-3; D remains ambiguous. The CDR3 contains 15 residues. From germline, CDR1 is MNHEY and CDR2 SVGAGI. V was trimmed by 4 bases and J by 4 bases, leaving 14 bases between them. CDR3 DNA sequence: TGTGCCAGCAGTTCCACAGCCACTCTCGGAAACACCATATATTTT. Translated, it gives CASSSTATLGNTIYF.

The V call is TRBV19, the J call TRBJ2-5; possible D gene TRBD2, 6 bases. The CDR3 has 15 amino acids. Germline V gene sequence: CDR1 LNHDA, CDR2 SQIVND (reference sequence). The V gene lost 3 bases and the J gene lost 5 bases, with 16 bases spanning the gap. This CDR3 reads CASSIRGPSGETQYF. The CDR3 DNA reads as TGTGCCAGTAGTATTCGCGGACCCAGCGGGGAGACCCAGTACTTC. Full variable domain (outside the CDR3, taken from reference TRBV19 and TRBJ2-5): DGGITQSPKYLFRKEGQNVTLSCEQNLNHDAMYWYRQDPGQGLRLIYYSQIVNDFQKGDIAEGYSVSREKKESFPLTVTSAQKNPTAFYLCASSIRGPSGETQYFGPGTRLLVL.

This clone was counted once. CDR3 bases: TGTGCCAGCAGCCCCCTCCGGGACACCGGGGAGCTGTTTTTT. Encoded protein: CASSPLRDTGELFF. V usage is TRBV7-9 and J usage is TRBJ2-2, with D hard to call. The germline V gene has CDR1 SEHNR and CDR2 FQNEAQ (reference sequence). The CDR3 sequence is 14 residues long. Deletions cut 5 bases from V and 3 bases from J, with 10 bases between. Full variable domain (missing parts from reference TRBV7-9 and TRBJ2-2): DTGVSQNPRHKITKRGQNVTFRCDPISEHNRLYWYRQTLGQGPEFLTYFQNEAQLEKSRLLSDRFSAERPKGSFSTLEIQRTEQGDSAMYLCASSPLRDTGELFFGEGSRLTVL.

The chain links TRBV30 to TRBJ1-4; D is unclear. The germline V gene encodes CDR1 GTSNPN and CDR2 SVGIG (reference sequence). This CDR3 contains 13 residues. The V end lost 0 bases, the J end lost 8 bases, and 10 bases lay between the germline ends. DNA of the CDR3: TGTGCCTGGAGTGTACGGGTTTCGGAAAAACTGTTTTTT. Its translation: CAWSVRVSEKLFF.

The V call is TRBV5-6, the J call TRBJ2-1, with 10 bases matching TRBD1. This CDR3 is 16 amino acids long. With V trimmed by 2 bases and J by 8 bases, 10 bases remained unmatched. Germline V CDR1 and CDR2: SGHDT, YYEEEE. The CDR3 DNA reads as TGTGCCAGCAGCTTTTGGGGACAGGGGCTCCAGCATGAGCAGTTCTTC. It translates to CASSFWGQGLQHEQFF.

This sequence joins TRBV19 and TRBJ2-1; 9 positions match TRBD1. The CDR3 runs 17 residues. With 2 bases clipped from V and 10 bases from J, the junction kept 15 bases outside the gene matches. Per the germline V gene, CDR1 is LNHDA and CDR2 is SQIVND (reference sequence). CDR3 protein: CASSITPSPGTGNEQFF. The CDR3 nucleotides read TGTGCCAGTAGTATAACTCCTAGTCCCGGGACAGGGAACGAGCAGTTCTTC.

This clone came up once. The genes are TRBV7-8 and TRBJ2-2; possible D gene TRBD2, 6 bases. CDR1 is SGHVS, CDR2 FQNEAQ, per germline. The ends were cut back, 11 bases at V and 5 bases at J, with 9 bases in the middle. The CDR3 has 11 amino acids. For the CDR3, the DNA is TGTGCCTCGGGGGAGACCGGGGAGCTGTTTTTT. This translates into CASGETGELFF.

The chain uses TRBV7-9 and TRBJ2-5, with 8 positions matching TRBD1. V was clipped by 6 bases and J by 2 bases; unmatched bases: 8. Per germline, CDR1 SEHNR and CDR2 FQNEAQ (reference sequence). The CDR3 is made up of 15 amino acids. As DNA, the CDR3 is TGTGCCAGCAGAACGACAGGGGCCCTTCAAGAGACCCAGTACTTC. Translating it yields CASRTTGALQETQYF.

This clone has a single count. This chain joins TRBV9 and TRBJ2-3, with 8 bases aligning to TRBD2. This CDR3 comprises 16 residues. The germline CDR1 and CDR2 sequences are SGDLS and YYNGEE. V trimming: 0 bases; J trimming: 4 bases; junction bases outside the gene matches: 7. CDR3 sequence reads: CASSVDGTSVADTQYF. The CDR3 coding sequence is TGTGCCAGCAGCGTAGACGGGACTAGTGTAGCAGATACGCAGTATTTT. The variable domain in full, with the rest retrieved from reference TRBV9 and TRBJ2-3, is DSGVTQTPKHLITATGQRVTLRCSPRSGDLSVYWYQQSLDQGLQFLIQYYNGEERAKGNILERFSAQQFPDLHSELNLSSLELGDSALYFCASSVDGTSVADTQYFGPGTRLTVL.

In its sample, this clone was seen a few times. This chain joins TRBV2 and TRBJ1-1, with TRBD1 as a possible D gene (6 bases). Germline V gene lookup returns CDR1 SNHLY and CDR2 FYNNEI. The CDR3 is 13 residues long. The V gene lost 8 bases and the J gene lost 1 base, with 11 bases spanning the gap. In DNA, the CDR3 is TGTGCCAGCGGGGGACATAGGAACACTGAAGCTTTCTTT. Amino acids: CASGGHRNTEAFF.

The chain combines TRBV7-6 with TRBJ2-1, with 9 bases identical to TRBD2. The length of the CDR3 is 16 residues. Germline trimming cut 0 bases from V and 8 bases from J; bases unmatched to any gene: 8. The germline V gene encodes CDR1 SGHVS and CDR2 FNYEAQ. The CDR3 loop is CASSLAFSGRGYEQFF. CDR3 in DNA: TGTGCCAGCAGCTTAGCGTTTAGCGGGAGAGGGTATGAGCAGTTCTTC.

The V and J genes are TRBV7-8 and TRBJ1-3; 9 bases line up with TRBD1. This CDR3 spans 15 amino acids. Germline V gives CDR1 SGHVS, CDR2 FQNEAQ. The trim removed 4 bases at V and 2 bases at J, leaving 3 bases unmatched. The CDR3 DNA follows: TGTGCCAGCAGCTCCGACAGGGGGACTGGAAACACCATATATTTT. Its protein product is CASSSDRGTGNTIYF.

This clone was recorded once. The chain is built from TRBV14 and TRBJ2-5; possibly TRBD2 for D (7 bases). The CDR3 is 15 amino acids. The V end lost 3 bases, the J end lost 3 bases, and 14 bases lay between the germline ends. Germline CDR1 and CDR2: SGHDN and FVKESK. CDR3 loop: CASSQWGGREETQYF. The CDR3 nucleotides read TGTGCCAGCAGCCAGTGGGGGGGGCGCGAAGAGACCCAGTACTTC.

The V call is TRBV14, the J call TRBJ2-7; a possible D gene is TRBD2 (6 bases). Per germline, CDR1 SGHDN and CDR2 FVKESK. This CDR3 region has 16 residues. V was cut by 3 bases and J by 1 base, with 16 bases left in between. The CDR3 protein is CASSQVRSGFSYEQYF. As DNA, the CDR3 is TGTGCCAGCAGCCAGGTTAGAAGCGGGTTTTCCTACGAGCAGTACTTC.